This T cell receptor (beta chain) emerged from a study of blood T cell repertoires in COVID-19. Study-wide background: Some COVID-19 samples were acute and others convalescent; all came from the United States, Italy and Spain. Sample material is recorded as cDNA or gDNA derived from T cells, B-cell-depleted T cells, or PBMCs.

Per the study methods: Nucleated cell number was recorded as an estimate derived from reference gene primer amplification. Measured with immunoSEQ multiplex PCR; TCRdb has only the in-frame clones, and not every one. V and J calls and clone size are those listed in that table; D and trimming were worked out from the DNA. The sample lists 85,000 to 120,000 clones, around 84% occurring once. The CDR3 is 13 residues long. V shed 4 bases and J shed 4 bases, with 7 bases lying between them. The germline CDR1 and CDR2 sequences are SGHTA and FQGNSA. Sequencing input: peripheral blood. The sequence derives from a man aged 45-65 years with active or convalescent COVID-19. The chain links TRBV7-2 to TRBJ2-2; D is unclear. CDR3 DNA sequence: TGTGCCAGCAGCTCCAGTGGCACCGGGGAGCTGTTTTTT. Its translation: CASSSSGTGELFF.